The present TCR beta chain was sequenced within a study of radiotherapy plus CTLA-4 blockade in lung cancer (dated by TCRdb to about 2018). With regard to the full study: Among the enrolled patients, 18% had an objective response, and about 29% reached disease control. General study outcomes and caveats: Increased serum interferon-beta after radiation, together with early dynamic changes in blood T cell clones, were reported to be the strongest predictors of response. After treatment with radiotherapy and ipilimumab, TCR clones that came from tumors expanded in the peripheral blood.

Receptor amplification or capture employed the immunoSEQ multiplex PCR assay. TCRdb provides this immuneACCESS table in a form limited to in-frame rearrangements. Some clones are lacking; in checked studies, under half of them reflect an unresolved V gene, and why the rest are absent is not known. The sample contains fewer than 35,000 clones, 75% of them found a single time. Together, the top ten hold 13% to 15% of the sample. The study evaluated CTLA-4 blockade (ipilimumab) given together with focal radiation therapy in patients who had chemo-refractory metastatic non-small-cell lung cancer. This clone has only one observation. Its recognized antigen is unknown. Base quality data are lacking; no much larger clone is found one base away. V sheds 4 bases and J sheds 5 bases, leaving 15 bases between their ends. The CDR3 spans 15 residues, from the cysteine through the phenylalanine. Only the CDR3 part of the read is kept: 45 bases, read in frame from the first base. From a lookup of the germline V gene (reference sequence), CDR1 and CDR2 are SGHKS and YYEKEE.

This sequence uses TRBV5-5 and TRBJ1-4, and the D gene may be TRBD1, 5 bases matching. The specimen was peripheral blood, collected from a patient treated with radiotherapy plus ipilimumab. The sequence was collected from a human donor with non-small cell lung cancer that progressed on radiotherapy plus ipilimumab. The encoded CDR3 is CASSPHGAVNEKLFF. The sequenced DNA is TGTGCCAGCAGCCCCCATGGGGCGGTGAATGAAAAACTGTTTTTT.